This T cell receptor beta chain was recovered during a study of STAT3 mutations in large granular lymphocyte leukemia. Clones were sequenced by immunoSEQ multiplex PCR, and TCRdb holds only the in-frame ones, with some missing. This sample yields nearly 25,000 clones, of which about 94% are seen a single time; more than 6% belongs to the top ten. As regards this clone: As yet, its antigen is unknown.

Germline values: CDR1 SQVTM, CDR2 ANQGSEA. Trimming cost V 0 bases and J 0 bases; bases outside gene matches: 7. CDR3 length: 16 amino acids. The study, taken as a whole, reports: In T-cell large granular lymphocyte leukemia, about half of patients showed multiple immunodominant subclonotypes.

The sequencing sample was made of peripheral blood mononuclear cells. The chain is built from TRBV29-1 and TRBJ2-7; TRBD2 aligns across 8 bases. This TCR was recovered from a middle-aged man with T-cell large granular lymphocyte leukemia. Some clones in this sample may be carry-over from other donors' samples. The CDR3 protein is CSVEEIIAGSSYEQYF. In DNA form, the CDR3 reads TGCAGCGTTGAAGAGATCATAGCGGGGAGCTCCTACGAGCAGTACTTC.